The present T cell receptor (beta chain) was sequenced within a study of blood T cell repertoires in COVID-19. Study overall: Researchers got acute and convalescent COVID-19 samples from the United States, Italy and Spain.

CDR3 size: 14 residues. V dropped 6 bases and J dropped 5 bases, with 11 bases sitting between them. Germline CDR1 is WSHSY and CDR2 is SAAADI. Recruitment covered 25 or so US areas and drew participants whose ages spanned roughly 18 to 90 years. Which cohort a participant joined came from the clinical history participants gave. Under the authors' procedure: It was from reference gene primer amplification that nucleated cell counts were estimated. Assay: immunoSEQ multiplex PCR; the TCRdb copy retains only in-frame clones and omits some. Clonal size and the V and J genes are those of that table, whereas D and trimming came from the DNA. The sample lists roughly 430,000 clones, approximately 88% occurring once.

This receptor was identified in a woman aged 40-49 years with acute COVID-19. The V call is TRBV10-2, the J call TRBJ1-6, with D uncertain. The sample comprised PBMCs or T cells enriched from blood (not recorded which). The DNA for the CDR3 is TGCGCCAGCAGACTAGGTCGGAATAATTCACCCCTCCACTTT. Its translation is CASRLGRNNSPLHF.